Each of the 21 T cell receptor beta chains below was sequenced from the same sample in a study of B cell selection in AIRE deficiency. Conventional CD4 T cells were sorted as CD4+CD127+ cells. Clones were sequenced by immunoSEQ multiplex PCR, and TCRdb holds only the in-frame ones, with some missing. In the table there are some 25,000 clones, roughly 96% of which are singletons. Sample: conventional CD4+ T cells sorted from PBMCs. The receptors were sampled from a human donor with AIRE deficiency.

J is TRBJ2-1 and V is TRBV28; D gene uncertain. Germline assignment: CDR1 MDHEN and CDR2 SYDVKM. With 2 bases removed from V and 9 bases from J, the gap between germline ends came to 5 bases. CDR3 length: 11 amino acids. This chain's CDR3 is CASSLKAEQFF. The CDR3, as DNA: TGTGCCAGCAGTTTAAAGGCTGAGCAGTTCTTC.

The V call is TRBV5-5, the J call TRBJ1-2; no definite D call. The CDR3 spans 14 residues. From germline, CDR1 is SGHKS and CDR2 YYEKEE (reference sequence). The germline V and J ends were trimmed by 5 bases and 3 bases, with 14 bases remaining between them. DNA for the CDR3: TGTGCCAGCAGACGGCCCCCGGAGGACTATGGCTACACCTTC. Amino acid sequence: CASRRPPEDYGYTF.

This chain links TRBV28 with TRBJ2-4, with D tentatively TRBD1 (5 bases). The ends were cut back, 8 bases at V and 2 bases at J, with 19 bases in the middle. Germline V CDR1 and CDR2: MDHEN, SYDVKM. The CDR3 sequence is 16 residues long. CDR3 residues: CASGRRDSLTKNIQYF. CDR3 DNA: TGTGCCAGCGGAAGAAGAGACAGCCTCACCAAAAACATTCAGTACTTC.

The chain employs TRBV6-5 and TRBJ1-4; 8 bases match TRBD1. Germline V gene data show CDR1 as MNHEY and CDR2 as SVGAGI. The CDR3 runs 14 residues. Trimming removed 3 bases from V and 8 bases from J; junction bases left unmatched: 5. The CDR3 loop is CASSYLRGQEKLFF. The CDR3 DNA sequence: TGTGCCAGCAGTTATCTCAGGGGGCAGGAAAAACTGTTTTTT.

This chain connects TRBV5-1 to TRBJ2-1; TRBD1 might be the D (5 bases). The CDR3 sequence is 12 residues long. V dropped 1 base and J dropped 8 bases, with 7 bases sitting between them. Germline values: CDR1 SGHRS, CDR2 YFSETQ. The CDR3: CASSLIGDEQFF. The CDR3 DNA is TGCGCCAGCAGCTTGATAGGGGATGAGCAGTTCTTC.

The V call is TRBV14, the J call TRBJ2-5; possible D gene TRBD2, 6 bases. CDR1 SGHDN and CDR2 FVKESK come from the germline V gene. The germline V and J ends were trimmed by 2 bases and 5 bases, with 30 bases remaining between them. The CDR3 extends over 20 amino acids. CDR3 bases: TGTGCCAGCAGCCAACCCCGGGAGACCGGGGCGGGTCAAACACCGGAGACCCAGTACTTC. Its translation: CASSQPRETGAGQTPETQYF.

The chain recombines TRBV20-1 with TRBJ1-4; D gene ambiguous. The CDR3 consists of 11 residues. Germline CDR1 and CDR2: DFQATT and SNEGSKA (reference sequence). Trimming pared 2 bases from V and 8 bases from J, leaving 6 bases between. The chain's CDR3 is CSARQREKLFF. The CDR3 region has the DNA TGCAGTGCTAGACAGCGGGAAAAACTGTTTTTT.

The rearrangement joins TRBV18 to TRBJ2-2, with 8 bases lining up with TRBD1. CDR1 and CDR2 from the germline V gene are KGHSH and LQKENI. The CDR3 contains 15 residues. Losses at the gene ends were 1 base for V and 7 bases for J; bases not matched to a gene: 5. The CDR3 bases are TGTGCCAGCTCACCACTCGGACAGGGTATCGGGGAGCTGTTTTTT. Translating it yields CASSPLGQGIGELFF.

The V call is TRBV18, the J call TRBJ2-7, with a tentative D call TRBD1 (6 bases). CDR3 length: 14 amino acids. V was clipped by 3 bases and J by 6 bases, with 15 bases between them. Per the germline V gene, CDR1 is KGHSH and CDR2 is LQKENI. CDR3 residues: CASSPLRQAGEQYF. CDR3 bases: TGTGCCAGCTCACCCCTGCGACAGGCCGGCGAGCAGTACTTC.

The chain is built from TRBV29-1 and TRBJ2-7; D perhaps matches TRBD1 (6 bases). The ends were cut back, 4 bases at V and 2 bases at J, with 12 bases in the middle. The V gene's germline CDR1 is SQVTM and CDR2 ANQGSEA. This CDR3 region has 13 residues. The CDR3 protein is CSVVEDSAYEQYF. The CDR3 region has the DNA TGCAGCGTTGTAGAGGACAGCGCCTACGAGCAGTACTTC.

A single count supports this clone. J is TRBJ2-2 and V is TRBV7-9, with 9 positions matching TRBD1. The CDR3 loop spans 16 amino acids. After removal of 5 bases from V and 3 bases from J, the junction contained 7 bases not matched to a gene. Germline CDR1 and CDR2: SEHNR and FQNEAQ (reference sequence). CDR3 protein: CASSSRDREDTGELFF. The CDR3 bases are TGTGCCAGCAGCAGCCGGGACAGGGAAGACACCGGGGAGCTGTTTTTT. The full variable domain, completed using reference TRBV7-9 and TRBJ2-2, is DTGVSQNPRHKITKRGQNVTFRCDPISEHNRLYWYRQTLGQGPEFLTYFQNEAQLEKSRLLSDRFSAERPKGSFSTLEIQRTEQGDSAMYLCASSSRDREDTGELFFGEGSRLTVL.

This chain joins TRBV30 and TRBJ1-2, with TRBD1 as a possible D gene (6 bases). Germline CDR1 is GTSNPN and CDR2 is SVGIG (reference sequence). V was clipped by 0 bases and J by 6 bases, with 8 bases between them. This CDR3 contains 12 residues. In DNA, the CDR3 is TGTGCCTGGAGTGTTAGGGGGGATGGCTACACCTTC. Protein: CAWSVRGDGYTF.

The rearrangement uses TRBV19 and TRBJ2-7; TRBD1 might be the D (5 bases). Trimming took off 4 bases at V and 7 bases at J, with 14 bases between the two ends. Germline V gene sequence: CDR1 LNHDA, CDR2 SQIVND (reference sequence). CDR3 length equals 13 residues. CDR3 sequence reads: CASSTPNYREQYF. Here the CDR3 DNA reads TGTGCCAGTAGTACGCCGAACTACAGGGAGCAGTACTTC.

This clone was seen a few times. J is TRBJ1-3 and V is TRBV7-8; D uncertain. This CDR3 is built from 13 residues. The germline gives CDR1 SGHVS, CDR2 FQNEAQ. V was clipped by 2 bases and J by 7 bases, with 9 bases between them. CDR3 loop: CASSLSRGNTIYF. CDR3 bases: TGTGCCAGCAGCTTATCACGAGGGAACACCATATATTTT.

This chain joins TRBV7-2 and TRBJ1-5; perhaps TRBD1 as D (6 bases). Trimming took off 1 base at V and 0 bases at J, with 10 bases between the two ends. The germline V gene encodes CDR1 SGHTA and CDR2 FQGNSA. The CDR3 covers 16 residues. The CDR3 nucleotides read TGTGCCAGCAGCTTAGGCGGGGGGGCTAGCAATCAGCCCCAGCATTTT. Translating gives CASSLGGGASNQPQHF.

The V call is TRBV5-1, the J call TRBJ1-3; weak D call: TRBD1 (6 bases). The CDR3 loop spans 14 amino acids. The V and J ends lost 3 bases and 1 base respectively, with 8 bases between them. CDR1 and CDR2 (germline): SGHRS, YFSETQ. DNA of the CDR3: TGCGCCAGCAGCTCGCAGGGGTCTGGAAACACCATATATTTT. This codes for CASSSQGSGNTIYF.

The chain is built from TRBV10-2 and TRBJ1-1; 8 nucleotides match TRBD1. The germline gives CDR1 WSHSY, CDR2 SAAADI. V gave up 10 bases and J gave up 1 base; unmatched junction bases: 2. This CDR3 comprises 12 residues. The CDR3 coding sequence is TGCGCCATCAGGGGGCAGAACACTGAAGCTTTCTTT. It codes for CAIRGQNTEAFF.

The chain employs TRBV20-1 and TRBJ2-7; D call uncertain. V was shortened by 2 bases and J by 9 bases, with 11 bases between the two germline ends. This CDR3 is built from 11 residues. The V gene's germline CDR1 is DFQATT and CDR2 SNEGSKA (reference sequence). The CDR3 bases are TGCAGTGCTAGATTTCGCGGCGGGCAGTACTTC. It codes for CSARFRGGQYF.

This rearrangement joins TRBV5-8 to TRBJ2-5; 10 bases fit TRBD1. V lost 4 bases and J lost 3; bases outside the gene matches: 9. The germline V gene encodes CDR1 SGHTS and CDR2 YDEGEE. CDR3 length: 16 residues. CDR3 sequence (DNA): TGTGCCAGCAGCAGGATGCGGACAGGGGGTAAAGAGACCCAGTACTTC. Protein: CASSRMRTGGKETQYF.

The rearrangement uses TRBV5-4 and TRBJ2-5, with TRBD2 identical over 13 bases. Trimming removed 5 bases from V and 1 base from J; junction bases left unmatched: 2. The CDR3 is 15 amino acids. Germline V gene lookup returns CDR1 SGHNT and CDR2 YYREEE (reference sequence). The CDR3 region has the DNA TGTGCCAGCAGTGGGACTAGCGGGATCCAAGAGACCCAGTACTTC. It specifies CASSGTSGIQETQYF.

V usage is TRBV28 and J usage is TRBJ1-5; D gene uncertain. Germline V gene sequence: CDR1 MDHEN, CDR2 SYDVKM. The CDR3 contains 13 residues. Trimming took 1 base from V and 2 from J, leaving 3 bases between them. CDR3 sequence (DNA): TGTGCCAGCAGTTTATTACGCAATCAGCCCCAGCATTTT. Encoded protein: CASSLLRNQPQHF.